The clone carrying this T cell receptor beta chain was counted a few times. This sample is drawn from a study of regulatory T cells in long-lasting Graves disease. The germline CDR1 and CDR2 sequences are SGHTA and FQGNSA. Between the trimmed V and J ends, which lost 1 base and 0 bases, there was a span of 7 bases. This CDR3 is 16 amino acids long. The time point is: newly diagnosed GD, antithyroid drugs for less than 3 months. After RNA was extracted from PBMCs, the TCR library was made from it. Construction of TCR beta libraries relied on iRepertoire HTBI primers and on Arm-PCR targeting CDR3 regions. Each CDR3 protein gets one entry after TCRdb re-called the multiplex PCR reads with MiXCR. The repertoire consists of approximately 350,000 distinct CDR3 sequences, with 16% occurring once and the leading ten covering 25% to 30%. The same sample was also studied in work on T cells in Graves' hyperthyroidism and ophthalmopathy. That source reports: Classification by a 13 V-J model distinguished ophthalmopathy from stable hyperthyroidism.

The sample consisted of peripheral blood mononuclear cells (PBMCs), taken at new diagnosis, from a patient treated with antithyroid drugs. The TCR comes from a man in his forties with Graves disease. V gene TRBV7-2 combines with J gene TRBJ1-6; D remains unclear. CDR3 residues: CASSLDRNSYNSPLHF. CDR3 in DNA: TGTGCCAGCAGCTTAGATCGCAACTCCTATAATTCACCCCTCCACTTT.